This entry lists 28 T cell receptor beta chains sequenced from one sample in a study of T cells after yellow fever vaccination. TCRdb re-analysed the 5' RACE reads in MiXCR, keeping a single row per CDR3 protein. This repertoire shows tens of thousands of distinct CDR3 sequences, less than 9% found once; its top ten account for 28%. The sequenced sample was CD8+ T cells sorted from PBMCs, obtained roughly 14 days after the first yellow fever vaccination. Source of these receptors: a man younger than 30 who received the YFV17D yellow fever vaccine.

This clonotype was counted many times. The chain has TRBV7-3 and TRBJ2-6, with unresolved D. The CDR3 loop spans 16 amino acids. In germline, CDR1 is SGHTA, CDR2 FQGTGA. The ends were cut back, 2 bases at V and 4 bases at J, with 12 bases in the middle. CDR3 residues: CASSLGVGLGANVLTF. Here the CDR3 DNA reads TGTGCCAGCAGCTTAGGGGTCGGCCTCGGGGCCAACGTCCTGACTTTC. Full variable domain (remainder filled in from reference TRBV7-3 and TRBJ2-6): GAGVSQTPSNKVTEKGKYVELRCDPISGHTALYWYRQSLGQGPEFLIYFQGTGAADDSGLPNDRFFAVRPEGSVSTLKIQRTERGDSAVYLCASSLGVGLGANVLTFGAGSRLTVL.

This clonotype has only a few counts. This chain uses TRBV19 with TRBJ2-1, with 11 bases matching TRBD2. The CDR3 is 15 amino acids. V shed 5 bases and J 4 bases; nucleotides not matched to a gene: 4. Germline lookup yields CDR1 LNHDA and CDR2 SQIVND (reference sequence). The CDR3 nucleotides read TGTGCCAGTAGTTGGCTAGCGGGGGGTTACAATGAGCAGTTCTTC. Amino acid sequence: CASSWLAGGYNEQFF. Full variable domain (remainder filled in from reference TRBV19 and TRBJ2-1): DGGITQSPKYLFRKEGQNVTLSCEQNLNHDAMYWYRQDPGQGLRLIYYSQIVNDFQKGDIAEGYSVSREKKESFPLTVTSAQKNPTAFYLCASSWLAGGYNEQFFGPGTRLTVL.

At least ten counts were recorded for this clonotype. The genes are TRBV6-5 and TRBJ1-2, with D perhaps TRBD1 (6 bases). Germline V CDR1 and CDR2: MNHEY, SVGAGI. The CDR3 has 13 amino acids. Trimming removed 4 bases from V and 5 bases from J, with 11 bases in between. CDR3 sequence (DNA): TGTGCCAGCAGTTCGGGACAAGCTTATGGCTACACCTTC. Translated: CASSSGQAYGYTF.

This clonotype has just a few counts. The chain combines TRBV7-2 with TRBJ2-3; unclear D gene. The CDR3 extends over 14 amino acids. The V gene lost 1 base and the J gene lost 4 bases, with 9 bases spanning the gap. Germline V gives CDR1 SGHTA, CDR2 FQGNSA. CDR3 protein: CASSLGVDPDTQYF. The CDR3 DNA sequence: TGTGCCAGCAGCTTAGGGGTTGACCCAGATACGCAGTATTTT.

The V call is TRBV9, the J call TRBJ2-2, with D uncertain. The CDR3 length is 15 residues. Germline CDR1 SGDLS, CDR2 YYNGEE. Trimming cost V 0 bases and J 6 bases, with 12 bases left between them. In DNA, the CDR3 is TGTGCCAGCAGCGTAGGACGGGTAATCGCCGGGGAGCTGTTTTTT. It yields the protein CASSVGRVIAGELFF.

This clonotype appeared many times. The chain couples TRBV12-3 or TRBV12-4 to TRBJ2-1, with 10 nucleotides matching TRBD2. The CDR3 runs 16 residues. After removal of 3 bases from V and 4 bases from J, the junction contained 6 bases not matched to a gene. Here the CDR3 DNA reads TGTGCCAGCAGTTTCCTTGTAGCGGGGGGATACAATGAGCAGTTCTTC. Protein sequence: CASSFLVAGGYNEQFF.

As concerns this clonotype: It may be a read error: a sequence one base away is much more abundant. The chain combines TRBV11-2 with TRBJ2-1; D is unclear. Germline lookup yields CDR1 SGHAT and CDR2 FQNNGV. This CDR3 contains 13 residues. This chain's CDR3 is CAGSALKGTEQFF. The CDR3 DNA is TGTGCCGGCAGCGCCCTAAAGGGAACTGAGCAGTTCTTC.

Ten or more counts support this clonotype. The V gene is TRBV5-6, the J gene TRBJ2-7; either TRBD1 or TRBD2 may fit D (7 bases each). CDR1 and CDR2 from the germline V gene are SGHDT and YYEEEE. Trimming took off 2 bases at V and 3 bases at J, with 12 bases between the two ends. CDR3 length equals 14 residues. CDR3 DNA: TGTGCCAGCAGCTTAAGCGGGACAGTCTACGAGCAGTACGTC. Translation gives CASSLSGTVYEQYV.

This clonotype was detected many times. The gene calls are TRBV4-1 and TRBJ2-5; weak D call: TRBD2 (5 bases). The CDR3 runs 15 residues. Germline V gives CDR1 MGHRA, CDR2 YSYEKL. The V end lost 0 bases, the J end lost 5 bases, and 13 bases lay between the germline ends. In DNA, the CDR3 is TGCGCCAGCAGCCAAGATGGGAGAAACGGGGAGACCCAGTACTTC. It specifies CASSQDGRNGETQYF.

This clonotype was detected many times. The chain is built from TRBV6-2 or TRBV6-3 and TRBJ2-1; D not resolved. The length of the CDR3 is 14 residues. Germline values: CDR1 MNHEY, CDR2 SVGEGT. Trimming left V 3 bases short and J 12 bases short, with 18 bases between. The CDR3, as DNA: TGTGCCAGCAGTTATACAACGGATCACCCTCGGCAGTTCTTC. It encodes CASSYTTDHPRQFF.

This clonotype was counted only a few times. This sequence joins TRBV7-2 and TRBJ2-7, with TRBD1 as a possible D gene (5 bases). Germline V gene sequence: CDR1 SGHTA, CDR2 FQGNSA. The CDR3 has 15 amino acids. V was trimmed by 5 bases and J by 1 base, leaving 15 bases between them. The CDR3 loop is CASSPSDTFSYEQYV. The CDR3 region has the DNA TGTGCCAGCAGCCCCTCGGACACCTTTTCCTACGAGCAGTACGTC.

This clonotype was seen ten or more times. The CDR3 region is CASSLGPDPETQYF. CDR3 sequence (DNA): TGTGCCAGCAGCCTTGGGCCGGACCCAGAGACCCAGTACTTC. The chain combines TRBV21-1 with TRBJ2-5; the tabulated D call, TRBD2, remains unverified against the DNA. TRBV21-1 is termed a pseudogene. CDR3 length equals 14 residues.

The table lists this clonotype with many counts. This rearrangement joins TRBV7-8 to TRBJ2-5, with D unclear. Germline lookup yields CDR1 SGHVS and CDR2 FQNEAQ. The CDR3 runs to 13 residues. Deletions cut 5 bases from V and 5 bases from J, with 12 bases between. The CDR3 reads CASSHIKPETQYF. The CDR3 coding sequence is TGTGCCAGCAGCCACATTAAGCCGGAGACCCAGTACTTC.

In this sample, this clonotype turned up a few times. CDR3 in DNA: TGCAGCGCTATGAGCTCCTACAATGAGCAGTTCTTC. Encoded protein: CSAMSSYNEQFF. V usage is TRBV29-1 and J usage is TRBJ2-1; unclear D gene. V lost 7 bases and J 0 bases, leaving 7 bases between the germline ends. Germline V gene sequence: CDR1 SQVTM, CDR2 ANQGSEA. The CDR3 contains 12 residues.

In nucleotides, the CDR3 is TGTGCCAGCAGCCGCGAAAGGGACTCCTACGAGCAGTACTTC. Protein product: CASSRERDSYEQYF. V and J are TRBV7-9 and TRBJ2-7; D uncertain. The CDR3 spans 14 residues. V dropped 5 bases and J dropped 0 bases, with 11 bases sitting between them. CDR1 and CDR2 from the germline V gene are SEHNR and FQNEAQ (reference sequence).

This clonotype was counted ten times or more. The chain joins TRBV3-1 to TRBJ2-7; D remains unclear. V was trimmed by 6 bases and J by 6 bases, leaving 18 bases between them. CDR3 length: 14 amino acids. Per the germline V gene, CDR1 is LGHDT and CDR2 is YNNKEL (reference sequence). CDR3 sequence: CASSPDGFRAEQYF. In nucleotides, the CDR3 is TGTGCCAGCAGTCCAGACGGATTTCGGGCCGAGCAGTACTTC.

This clonotype has at least ten counts. The chain combines TRBV6-9 with TRBJ2-7, with a weak D call TRBD2 (8 bases). V lost 4 bases and J lost 2, with 15 bases in between. CDR3 length: 15 amino acids. The V gene's germline CDR1 is MNHGY and CDR2 SVAAGI. This chain's CDR3 is CASSSREGATYEQYV. In DNA form, the CDR3 reads TGTGCCAGCAGTTCCCGGGAGGGGGCCACCTACGAGCAGTACGTC.

Ten or more counts support this clonotype. The genes are TRBV5-1 and TRBJ2-1; D is undetermined. Germline CDR1 is SGHRS and CDR2 is YFSETQ. CDR3 size: 14 residues. V lost 1 base to trimming and J lost 8 bases, with 13 bases between them. In DNA, the CDR3 is TGCGCCAGCAGCTTGATCACACCAAGGGATGAGCAGTTCTTC. Translating gives CASSLITPRDEQFF.

This clonotype was counted ten times or more. V and J are TRBV10-3 and TRBJ2-5; 10 bases are a match to TRBD2. In germline, CDR1 is ENHRY, CDR2 SYGVKD. V shed 3 bases, J shed 5 bases, and the junction held 9 bases outside the gene matches. This CDR3 region has 16 residues. CDR3 in amino acids: CAISDPPTSGVETQYF. In DNA, the CDR3 is TGTGCCATCAGTGACCCGCCTACTAGCGGGGTCGAGACCCAGTACTTC.

In its sample, this clonotype was seen many times. This chain links TRBV28 with TRBJ2-7; D is ambiguous. The CDR3 covers 14 residues. Per the germline V gene, CDR1 is MDHEN and CDR2 is SYDVKM. Trimming pared 4 bases from V and 3 bases from J, leaving 13 bases between. For the CDR3, the DNA is TGTGCCAGCAGTTATATTGAGCATCTCTACGAGCAGTACTTC. Protein: CASSYIEHLYEQYF. Full variable domain (missing parts from reference TRBV28 and TRBJ2-7): DVKVTQSSRYLVKRTGEKVFLECVQDMDHENMFWYRQDPGLGLRLIYFSYDVKMKEKGDIPEGYSVSREKKERFSLILESASTNQTSMYLCASSYIEHLYEQYFGPGTRLTVT.

This clonotype was recorded at least ten times. J is TRBJ1-3 and V is TRBV7-2; weak D call: TRBD1 (5 bases). CDR1 is SGHTA and CDR2 is FQGNSA in the germline V gene. Trimming left V 8 bases short and J 0 bases short, with 17 bases between. The CDR3 totals 16 residues. CDR3 sequence reads: CASARGGEGSGNTIYF. The DNA of the CDR3 is TGTGCCAGCGCACGAGGAGGGGAGGGCTCTGGAAACACCATATATTTT.

As for this clonotype: A clone one base away is much larger, so this may be a read error. J is TRBJ2-1 and V is TRBV6-2 or TRBV6-3, with 8 bases lining up with TRBD1. The germline V gene encodes CDR1 MNHEY and CDR2 SVGEGT. The CDR3 covers 14 residues. Trimming at V came to 5 bases and at J to 3 bases, leaving 3 bases not matched to a gene. CDR3 loop: CASSTGTGYNEQFF. The CDR3 DNA reads as TGTGCCAGCAGTACCGGGACAGGCTACAATGAGCAGTTCTTC.

This clonotype was seen repeatedly, ten times or more. The V gene is TRBV3-1, the J gene TRBJ1-6, with TRBD1 as a possible D gene (5 bases). The CDR3 runs 18 residues. V shed 1 base and J shed 7 bases, with 20 bases lying between them. Germline V gene sequence: CDR1 LGHDT, CDR2 YNNKEL (reference sequence). The CDR3 nucleotides read TGTGCCAGCAGCCAAGGGACGACTTGGGGCTGTTCCAATTCACCCCTCCACTTT. Its protein product is CASSQGTTWGCSNSPLHF. Combining the CDR3 with reference TRBV3-1 and TRBJ1-6 gives the whole variable domain DTAVSQTPKYLVTQMGNDKSIKCEQNLGHDTMYWYKQDSKKFLKIMFSYNNKELIINETVPNRFSPKSPDKAHLNLHINSLELGDSAVYFCASSQGTTWGCSNSPLHFGNGTRLTVT.

As regards this clonotype: This may come from a read error, since a much larger clone is one base off. This chain links TRBV7-8 with TRBJ2-1; the D gene is possibly TRBD1 (6 bases). The V and J ends lost 5 bases and 7 bases respectively, with 15 bases between them. Germline V gene sequence: CDR1 SGHVS, CDR2 FQNEAQ. The CDR3 extends over 14 amino acids. The CDR3 sequence: CASSRPQGLNEQFF. In DNA form, the CDR3 reads TGTGCCAGCAGCCGTCCGCAGGGGCTGAATGAGCAGTTCTTC.

Ten or more counts support this clonotype. This rearrangement joins TRBV27 to TRBJ2-7, with 9 bases that match TRBD1. Germline CDR1 reads MNHEY; CDR2 reads SMNVEV (reference sequence). The CDR3 is 13 residues long. V lost 6 bases to trimming and J lost 3 bases; unmatched junction nucleotides: 3. CDR3 nucleotides: TGTGCCAGCAGGGGGGGACAGGGCTACGAGCAGTACTTC. This codes for CASRGGQGYEQYF.

This clonotype was seen more than once but under ten times. V is TRBV5-6 and J is TRBJ2-1; 15 nucleotides align to TRBD2. The germline V gene has CDR1 SGHDT and CDR2 YYEEEE. CDR3 length: 16 residues. With V trimmed by 0 bases and J by 5 bases, 0 bases remained unmatched. This chain's CDR3 is CASSLGTSGGDNEQFF. The CDR3 nucleotides read TGTGCCAGCAGCTTGGGGACTAGCGGGGGGGACAATGAGCAGTTCTTC.

This clonotype occurred many times. This chain connects TRBV7-2 to TRBJ1-4; no clear D gene. V lost 3 bases, J lost 4 bases, and 9 bases lay in between. CDR3 length equals 14 residues. In germline, CDR1 is SGHTA, CDR2 FQGNSA. The CDR3 region is CASSFDARNEKLFF. The CDR3 DNA is TGTGCCAGCAGCTTCGACGCCCGTAATGAAAAACTGTTTTTT.

This clonotype was counted at least ten times. This chain links TRBV29-1 with TRBJ1-2; 7 bases align to TRBD1. CDR1 is SQVTM and CDR2 is ANQGSEA in the germline V gene. V shed 7 bases and J 4 bases; nucleotides not matched to a gene: 9. The CDR3 totals 13 residues. The CDR3 loop is CSAETGETYGYTF. The DNA for the CDR3 is TGCAGCGCGGAAACAGGGGAGACCTATGGCTACACCTTC.